The 6 T cell receptor beta chains below come from one sample, sequenced in a study of T cell responses to AZD1222 COVID-19 vaccine (dated by TCRdb to the early 2020s). Preparation of the library involved the immunoSEQ multiplex PCR assay. TCRdb took this table from immuneACCESS and kept in-frame rearrangements with V and J called. Such tables lack part of the clones; where checked against another copy, unresolved V genes explain under half of the gap, and the rest is unexplained. The sample has around 160,000 clones on record, about nine tenths of them singletons. About 3% of the sample belongs to the ten largest clones. What this sample's time point label stands for: baseline before first vaccination. The intended sense of this specimen's treatment or condition label: meningococcal conjugate vaccine given as trial control. Sequencing used peripheral blood, obtained on day 0 of MenACWY control vaccination. Every receptor here comes from an adult in good health.

This rearrangement joins TRBV5-1 to TRBJ1-1; D not resolved. The CDR3 contains 14 residues. Germline V CDR1 and CDR2: SGHRS, YFSETQ. V was cut by 6 bases and J by 1 base, with 13 bases left in between. CDR3 loop: CASTLPHGNTEAFF. CDR3 coding DNA: TGCGCCAGCACCCTACCCCACGGGAACACTGAAGCTTTCTTT.

The V gene is TRBV28, the J gene TRBJ2-7; 10 positions agree with TRBD2. With V trimmed by 3 bases and J by 3 bases, 11 bases remained unmatched. The CDR3 contains 17 residues. Germline V gives CDR1 MDHEN, CDR2 SYDVKM. CDR3 coding DNA: TGTGCCAGCAGTTTGGGGGGGGGACTAGCGAGAATCTACGAGCAGTACTTC. Its protein is CASSLGGGLARIYEQYF.

DNA for the CDR3: TGTGCCAGCAGCTCCGGGACCCTAAGCGGGGAGCTGTTTTTT. Residues: CASSSGTLSGELFF. The V call is TRBV7-8, the J call TRBJ2-2; either TRBD1 or TRBD2 may fit D (5 bases each). The CDR3 has 14 residues. Looked up from germline, CDR1 is SGHVS and CDR2 is FQNEAQ. With 4 bases removed from V and 7 bases from J, the gap between germline ends came to 13 bases.

This chain connects TRBV2 to TRBJ2-4, with 8 bases matching TRBD1. The CDR3 covers 15 residues. CDR1 SNHLY and CDR2 FYNNEI come from the germline V gene. V shed 6 bases and J 0 bases; nucleotides not matched to a gene: 4. CDR3 in amino acids: CASSDRGIAKNIQYF. DNA for the CDR3: TGTGCCAGCAGCGACAGGGGTATAGCCAAAAACATTCAGTACTTC.

The V and J genes are TRBV28 and TRBJ2-5; 8 nucleotides match TRBD1. The germline CDR1 and CDR2 sequences are MDHEN and SYDVKM. V shed 10 bases, J shed 3 bases, and the junction held 13 bases outside the gene matches. The CDR3 is 15 amino acids. The CDR3 protein is CATSRPGTGKETQYF. The CDR3 coding sequence is TGTGCCACATCCCGCCCGGGGACAGGTAAAGAGACCCAGTACTTC.

The chain employs TRBV7-2 and TRBJ2-3, with D perhaps given as TRBD1 or TRBD2 (6 bases each). CDR3 length: 14 residues. V was trimmed by 3 bases and J by 7 bases, leaving 14 bases between them. CDR1 SGHTA and CDR2 FQGNSA come from the germline V gene. CDR3 protein: CASSFNGGLNTQYF. In DNA, the CDR3 is TGTGCCAGCAGCTTTAACGGGGGCCTAAATACGCAGTATTTT.